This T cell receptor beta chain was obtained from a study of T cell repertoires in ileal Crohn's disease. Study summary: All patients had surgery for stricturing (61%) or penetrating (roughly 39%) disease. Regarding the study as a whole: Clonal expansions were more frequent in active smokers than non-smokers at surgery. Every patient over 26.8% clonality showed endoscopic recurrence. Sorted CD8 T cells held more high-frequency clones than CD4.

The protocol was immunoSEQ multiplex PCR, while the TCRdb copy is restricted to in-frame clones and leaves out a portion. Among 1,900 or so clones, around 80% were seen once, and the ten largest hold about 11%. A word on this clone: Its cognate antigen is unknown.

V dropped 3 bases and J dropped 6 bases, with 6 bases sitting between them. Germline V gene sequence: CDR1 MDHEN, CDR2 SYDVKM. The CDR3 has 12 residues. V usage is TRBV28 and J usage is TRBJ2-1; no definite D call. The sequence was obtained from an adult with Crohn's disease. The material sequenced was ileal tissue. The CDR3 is CASSLSVNEQFF. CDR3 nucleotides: TGTGCCAGCAGTTTGAGCGTCAATGAGCAGTTCTTC.